This T cell receptor beta chain was found in a study of blood T cell repertoires in COVID-19. Study summary: COVID-19 samples, acute and convalescent, were from the United States, Italy and Spain. PBMCs, B-cell-depleted T cells, or T cells provided the cDNA or gDNA that made up the material.

The germline CDR1 and CDR2 sequences are SGHRS and YFSETQ. Deletions cut 0 bases from V and 5 bases from J, with 14 bases between. The CDR3 extends over 15 amino acids. Per the study methods: From reference gene primer amplification, estimates of nucleated cell counts were derived. TCRdb's copy holds only in-frame clones and misses some; the assay was immunoSEQ multiplex PCR. The V and J calls and clone size were taken over from that table, and D and trimming were inferred from the DNA. This table holds some 300,000 clones, approximately 90% found once. Material for sequencing was peripheral blood. The chain carries TRBV5-1 and TRBJ1-1; no definite D call. The origin of this receptor is a woman in her 30s who had recovered from COVID-19. The DNA of the CDR3 is TGCGCCAGCAGCTTGGGAGGGTCAGTTGGGACTGAAGCTTTCTTT. Translated: CASSLGGSVGTEAFF. The full variable domain, rest sourced from reference TRBV5-1 and TRBJ1-1, is KAGVTQTPRYLIKTRGQQVTLSCSPISGHRSVSWYQQTPGQGLQFLFEYFSETQRNKGNFPGRFSGRQFSNSRSEMNVSTLELGDSALYLCASSLGGSVGTEAFFGQGTRLTVV.